These T cell receptor beta chains were read from a single sample in a study of blood T cell repertoires in COVID-19. Sequenced by immunoSEQ multiplex PCR; TCRdb stores in-frame clones only, minus some. The table lists about 160,000 clones, 85% to 90% of them singletons. Sequencing was performed on peripheral blood. Receptors originate from a woman between 65 and 79 years old with acute or convalescent COVID-19. The CDR3 runs from the conserved cysteine through the conserved F or W. Each record gives: V gene, D gene, J gene, clone size, CDR3 protein, CDR3 DNA. D genes are given only for firm matches. The size of a clone is reported for some rows only, either as once, few or many, or as a class for expanded clones.

v_gene: TRBV7-2
d_gene: TRBD2
j_gene: TRBJ2-3
abundance: .
CDR3aa: CASSSRTSGRVDTQYF
CDR3nt: TGTGCCAGCAGCTCGAGGACTAGCGGGAGGGTGGATACGCAGTATTTT

v_gene: TRBV21-1
d_gene: .
j_gene: TRBJ1-1
abundance: few
CDR3aa: CASTPGQPTEAFF
CDR3nt: TGTGCCAGCACCCCGGGACAGCCCACTGAAGCTTTCTTT

v_gene: TRBV28
d_gene: .
j_gene: TRBJ1-6
abundance: .
CDR3aa: CASSPDWNSPLHF
CDR3nt: TGTGCCAGCAGTCCGGACTGGAATTCACCCCTCCACTTT

v_gene: TRBV9
d_gene: TRBD2
j_gene: TRBJ2-3
abundance: .
CDR3aa: CASSPMPRGGLYTQYF
CDR3nt: TGTGCCAGCAGCCCCATGCCGCGGGGGGGCCTATATACGCAGTATTTT

v_gene: TRBV6-5
d_gene: .
j_gene: TRBJ2-7
abundance: .
CDR3aa: CASSIGQGIFAEQYF
CDR3nt: TGTGCCAGCAGCATTGGTCAGGGAATCTTCGCCGAGCAGTACTTC

v_gene: TRBV7-2
d_gene: TRBD2
j_gene: TRBJ2-7
abundance: .
CDR3aa: CASSLFPSGTVYEQYF
CDR3nt: TGTGCCAGCAGCTTATTCCCTAGCGGGACAGTCTACGAGCAGTACTTC

v_gene: TRBV24-1
d_gene: TRBD1
j_gene: TRBJ2-3
abundance: .
CDR3aa: CATSRGTGGLLGTQYF
CDR3nt: TGTGCCACCAGTCGAGGGACAGGGGGCTTATTGGGTACGCAGTATTTT

v_gene: TRBV4-3
d_gene: .
j_gene: TRBJ1-6
abundance: .
CDR3aa: CASSQDRGGISPLHF
CDR3nt: TGCGCCAGCAGCCAAGATAGAGGAGGGATTTCACCCCTCCACTTT

v_gene: TRBV6-5
d_gene: TRBD1
j_gene: TRBJ1-1
abundance: .
CDR3aa: CAGNRGVGTEAFF
CDR3nt: TGTGCCGGAAACAGGGGGGTGGGCACTGAAGCTTTCTTT

v_gene: TRBV2
d_gene: TRBD1
j_gene: TRBJ2-7
abundance: .
CDR3aa: CASRAGQGYEQYF
CDR3nt: TGTGCCAGCAGAGCGGGACAGGGCTACGAGCAGTACTTC

v_gene: TRBV20-1
d_gene: .
j_gene: TRBJ1-6
abundance: .
CDR3aa: CSASGGRPVNSPLHF
CDR3nt: TGCAGTGCTAGTGGGGGGCGACCTGTTAATTCACCCCTCCACTTT

v_gene: TRBV6-5
d_gene: TRBD1
j_gene: TRBJ1-6
abundance: .
CDR3aa: CASSYGGTGWDSPLHF
CDR3nt: TGTGCCAGCAGTTACGGGGGGACAGGGTGGGATTCACCCCTCCACTTT

v_gene: TRBV6-2/TRBV6-3
d_gene: TRBD2
j_gene: TRBJ2-1
abundance: .
CDR3aa: CASSSRGISGGAREQFF
CDR3nt: TGTGCCAGCAGTTCCCGGGGTATAAGCGGGGGGGCCCGGGAACAGTTCTTC

v_gene: TRBV19
d_gene: TRBD1
j_gene: TRBJ1-1
abundance: .
CDR3aa: CASSLGTANTEAFF
CDR3nt: TGTGCCAGTAGCCTCGGGACAGCGAACACTGAAGCTTTCTTT

v_gene: TRBV9
d_gene: .
j_gene: TRBJ2-5
abundance: .
CDR3aa: CASSYQETQYF
CDR3nt: TGTGCCAGCAGCTATCAAGAGACCCAGTACTTC

v_gene: TRBV9
d_gene: .
j_gene: TRBJ1-5
abundance: .
CDR3aa: CASSVEATDQPQHF
CDR3nt: TGTGCCAGCAGCGTAGAGGCGACAGATCAGCCCCAGCATTTT

v_gene: TRBV23-1
d_gene: TRBD1
j_gene: TRBJ1-5
abundance: .
CDR3aa: CATTQTGGNNQPQHF
CDR3nt: TGCGCCACCACCCAAACAGGGGGTAACAATCAGCCCCAGCATTTT

v_gene: TRBV19
d_gene: TRBD2
j_gene: TRBJ2-7
abundance: .
CDR3aa: CASSVLAGSYEQYF
CDR3nt: TGTGCCAGTAGTGTCCTAGCGGGATCCTACGAGCAGTACTTC

v_gene: TRBV12-3/TRBV12-4
d_gene: .
j_gene: TRBJ1-2
abundance: .
CDR3aa: CASSSQGYGYTF
CDR3nt: TGTGCCAGCAGTTCTCAGGGCTATGGCTACACCTTC

v_gene: TRBV29-1
d_gene: TRBD1
j_gene: TRBJ2-7
abundance: .
CDR3aa: CSGGTGAGYEQYF
CDR3nt: TGCAGCGGCGGGACAGGGGCTGGGTACGAGCAGTACTTC

v_gene: TRBV6-5
d_gene: .
j_gene: TRBJ2-3
abundance: .
CDR3aa: CASDAGSTDTQYF
CDR3nt: TGTGCCAGCGACGCGGGTAGCACAGATACGCAGTATTTT

v_gene: TRBV7-6
d_gene: .
j_gene: TRBJ1-1
abundance: .
CDR3aa: CASSLGVAGTEAFF
CDR3nt: TGTGCCAGCAGCTTAGGGGTGGCGGGCACTGAAGCTTTCTTT

v_gene: TRBV2
d_gene: .
j_gene: TRBJ1-5
abundance: few
CDR3aa: CASSSGNNQPQHF
CDR3nt: TGTGCCAGCAGTTCCGGGAACAATCAGCCCCAGCATTTT

v_gene: TRBV19
d_gene: TRBD1
j_gene: TRBJ1-4
abundance: .
CDR3aa: CASSEGAGGEKLFF
CDR3nt: TGTGCCAGTAGTGAGGGGGCTGGGGGTGAAAAACTGTTTTTT

v_gene: TRBV9
d_gene: TRBD2
j_gene: TRBJ2-1
abundance: few
CDR3aa: CASSVDGGEYNEQFF
CDR3nt: TGTGCCAGCAGCGTAGACGGGGGGGAGTACAATGAGCAGTTCTTC

v_gene: TRBV7-2
d_gene: TRBD1
j_gene: TRBJ1-5
abundance: .
CDR3aa: CASSPGQGLNQPQHF
CDR3nt: TGTGCCAGCAGCCCAGGACAGGGCCTAAATCAGCCCCAGCATTTT

v_gene: TRBV4-3
d_gene: .
j_gene: TRBJ1-3
abundance: .
CDR3aa: CASSQHIFSGNTIYF
CDR3nt: TGCGCCAGCAGCCAACACATCTTTTCTGGAAACACCATATATTTT

v_gene: TRBV15
d_gene: TRBD2
j_gene: TRBJ2-7
abundance: .
CDR3aa: CATSRAGTSGSYEQYF
CDR3nt: TGTGCCACCAGCAGGGCCGGGACTAGCGGGAGCTACGAGCAGTACTTC

v_gene: TRBV18
d_gene: .
j_gene: TRBJ2-4
abundance: .
CDR3aa: CASSPAKGFEVAKNIQYF
CDR3nt: TGTGCCAGCTCACCAGCGAAGGGGTTCGAGGTAGCCAAAAACATTCAGTACTTC

v_gene: TRBV19
d_gene: .
j_gene: TRBJ2-7
abundance: .
CDR3aa: CASSGWSGTYEQYF
CDR3nt: TGTGCCAGTAGCGGCTGGTCGGGGACCTACGAGCAGTACTTC

v_gene: TRBV2
d_gene: .
j_gene: TRBJ2-7
abundance: .
CDR3aa: CASTGNTYEQYF
CDR3nt: TGTGCCAGTACAGGGAACACCTACGAGCAGTACTTC

v_gene: TRBV6-2/TRBV6-3
d_gene: TRBD1
j_gene: TRBJ2-5
abundance: .
CDR3aa: CASSYSGQGSGQETQYF
CDR3nt: TGTGCCAGCAGTTACTCGGGACAGGGTTCGGGACAAGAGACCCAGTACTTC

v_gene: TRBV28
d_gene: .
j_gene: TRBJ1-2
abundance: .
CDR3aa: CASSHGDTNYGYTF
CDR3nt: TGTGCCAGCAGTCACGGAGATACTAACTATGGCTACACCTTC

v_gene: TRBV7-2
d_gene: TRBD2
j_gene: TRBJ2-3
abundance: .
CDR3aa: CASSLGLAGSTDAQYF
CDR3nt: TGTGCCAGCAGCTTAGGGCTAGCGGGATCCACAGATGCGCAGTATTTT